A single sample is the source of the 9 T cell receptor beta chains below, sequenced in a study of cytomegalovirus exposure and HLA in healthy donors. Method: immunoSEQ multiplex PCR; TCRdb's copy keeps in-frame clones and lacks some. The sample includes about 200,000 clones, 65% to 90% of them seen just once. Sequencing input: PBMCs. All receptors derive from a woman in her thirties in good health and CMV-seropositive.

V gene TRBV6-5 combines with J gene TRBJ1-2; D perhaps matches TRBD1 (5 bases). Germline-derived CDR1 and CDR2 are MNHEY and SVGAGI. Deletions cut 4 bases from V and 8 bases from J, with 17 bases between. This CDR3 is 14 amino acids long. The CDR3 loop reads CASSSLGGYGGYTF. The CDR3, as DNA: TGTGCCAGCAGTTCACTCGGGGGATACGGGGGCTACACCTTC.

This clone turned up a few times. The V call is TRBV4-1, the J call TRBJ1-5; D remains ambiguous. This CDR3 spans 14 amino acids. Germline V gene sequence: CDR1 MGHRA, CDR2 YSYEKL. Trimming took 1 base from V and 0 from J, leaving 4 bases between them. The CDR3 loop reads CASSQANSNQPQHF. The CDR3, as DNA: TGCGCCAGCAGCCAAGCCAATAGCAATCAGCCCCAGCATTTT.

In nucleotides, the CDR3 is TGTGCCAGCAGTTTCAGGGGTCTGAATCAGCCCCAGCATTTT. Protein: CASSFRGLNQPQHF. The J gene is TRBJ1-5, the V gene TRBV27; maybe TRBD1 (6 bases). V shed 3 bases and J shed 4 bases, with 10 bases lying between them. This CDR3 is built from 14 residues. Germline lookup yields CDR1 MNHEY and CDR2 SMNVEV (reference sequence).

J is TRBJ2-2 and V is TRBV5-4, with TRBD2 identical over 13 bases. Unmatched junction bases numbered 6, after V lost 4 bases and J lost 6 bases. In germline, CDR1 is SGHNT, CDR2 YYREEE (reference sequence). CDR3 length equals 16 residues. The CDR3 region is CASSAGLAGVPGELFF. Here the CDR3 DNA reads TGTGCCAGCAGCGCCGGACTAGCGGGAGTCCCCGGGGAGCTGTTTTTT.

This clone came up once. V is TRBV9 and J is TRBJ2-1; the match to TRBD2 covers 9 bases. The V segment lost 4 bases and the J segment 4 bases; nucleotides outside the gene matches: 12. Germline loops: CDR1 SGDLS, CDR2 YYNGEE. This CDR3 has 17 amino acids. The CDR3 spells CASSPTSTGLAYNEQFF. CDR3 sequence (DNA): TGTGCCAGCAGCCCAACCTCCACGGGACTAGCATACAATGAGCAGTTCTTC.

The CDR3 DNA follows: TGTGCCAGCAGCGTAGAGCAGACATCCTACAATGAGCAGTTCTTC. Its protein is CASSVEQTSYNEQFF. The chain couples TRBV9 to TRBJ2-1; D gene uncertain. CDR3 size: 15 residues. The germline gives CDR1 SGDLS, CDR2 YYNGEE. Trimming pared 0 bases from V and 1 base from J, leaving 8 bases between.

V is TRBV28 and J is TRBJ2-5; unclear D gene. CDR1 and CDR2 (germline): MDHEN, SYDVKM. This CDR3 spans 11 amino acids. V was cut by 3 bases and J by 5 bases, with 4 bases left in between. CDR3 DNA sequence: TGTGCCAGCAGTTTCAGGGAGACCCAGTACTTC. Its translation: CASSFRETQYF.

This chain joins TRBV7-6 and TRBJ2-7; 9 bases are a match to TRBD2. V was clipped by 4 bases and J by 3 bases; unmatched bases: 10. CDR3 size: 16 residues. From germline, CDR1 is SGHVS and CDR2 FNYEAQ. In DNA form, the CDR3 reads TGTGCCAGCAGCTCAGGACCTAGCGGGAAATACTACGAGCAGTACTTC. Residues: CASSSGPSGKYYEQYF.

The chain links TRBV10-2 to TRBJ2-1; D gene uncertain. CDR3 size: 12 residues. V lost 8 bases, J lost 9 bases, and 14 bases lay in between. Germline V gives CDR1 WSHSY, CDR2 SAAADI. The CDR3 sequence is CASPPWYGEQFF. The CDR3 bases are TGCGCCAGCCCCCCGTGGTACGGTGAGCAGTTCTTC.